This T cell receptor (beta chain) was captured in a study of blood T cell repertoires in COVID-19. Overall study: The United States, Italy and Spain provided the acute and convalescent COVID-19 samples.

The method was immunoSEQ multiplex PCR; TCRdb's version includes in-frame clones alone and lacks a portion of them. This sample carries 300,000 to 350,000 clones, 90% of them seen once, and the ten largest clones take 3.5% to 4.5%. The length of the CDR3 is 15 residues. After removal of 5 bases from V and 9 bases from J, the junction contained 11 bases not matched to a gene. CDR1 and CDR2 (germline): MDHEN, SYDVKM. The study assigned cohorts using participant-reported clinical history. This rearrangement joins TRBV28 to TRBJ2-7; 12 bases are a match to TRBD1. The sequenced sample consisted of PBMCs or T cells enriched from blood (not recorded which). This receptor was taken from a woman aged 18-30 years with acute COVID-19. The CDR3 protein is CASSPITGQGALQYF. In DNA form, the CDR3 reads TGTGCCAGCAGTCCGATTACGGGACAGGGGGCGTTGCAGTACTTC.